This T cell receptor (beta chain) was identified during a study of persistence of HIV-infected CD4 T cells (dated by TCRdb to the early 2020s). About the full investigation: The study isolated CMV- and HIV-1 Gag-responding CD4+ T cells from ART-treated individuals to examine antigen-driven clonal expansion of HIV-1-infected cells. The median time participants had been on suppressive ART was 8 years. Peripheral blood samples of up to roughly 180 mL were obtained at multiple time points, with the exception of a couple of participants, for whom leukapheresis was performed at a single time point. TCRbeta sequencing assessed the clonality of all cells in each sorted population, while proviral sequencing assessed the clonality of infected cells. In the cross-participant TCR cluster analysis, fewer than 10 participants were included for CMV and about 7 participants were included for Gag.

Overall study results and their limits: Because the TCR analyses were done in bulk, restricting them to just the rare CMV-responding cells that actually carried HIV-1 proviruses was not possible. Few individuals were included in the study, and only a limited range of antigens was tested. Within the same sorted populations, TCR oligoclonality correlated with proviral oligoclonality. Significantly lower TCRbeta richness was observed in CMV- and Gag-responding cells than in anti-CD3/anti-CD28-responding cells, and higher oligoclonality was observed in CMV-responding cells than in CD3/CD28-stimulated and Gag-responding cells. Antigen-responding cells were enriched for expanded CDR3beta sequences that were degenerate, which suggests that CD4+ responses to CMV and Gag underwent convergent selection.

V is pared back by 5 bases and J by 9 bases, with 11 bases lying between the germline termini. The CDR3 spans 12 residues, from the cysteine through the phenylalanine. CDR3 DNA only is kept here, 36 bases in frame from base 1. The CDR1 and CDR2 encoded by the germline V gene are MNHEY and SVGEGT. The immunoSEQ hsTCRB assay version 4, run in survey mode, was used to sequence TCRbeta repertoires from genomic DNA. For TCRbeta sequencing, genomic DNA was diluted to around 9.7 ng/uL, with up to 1 ug used per sample. The original methods were these. TCRbeta data were analyzed in ImmunoSeq Analyzer 3.0, with diversity computed on productive nucleotide rearrangements. Lower-bound TCR diversity was estimated with the improved Chao index, and clonality with the Gini coefficient using the Immunarch R package. Nucleotide rearrangements that differed but encoded the same CDR3beta amino acid sequence were counted as separate clonotypes. TCRbeta sequences significantly enriched in antigen-responding cells relative to anti-CD3/anti-CD28-activated cells were identified by differential abundance analysis. GLIPH2 clustered TCRs by predicted peptide-MHC specificity, both within individual participants and across merged participant data sets. In its TCRdb copy, this immuneACCESS table keeps in-frame sequences only and misses some clones. Where compared with another copy, unresolved V genes explain less than half of these, and the others have no known cause. The V and J calls and the clone size are those of that table, but D and trimming were determined from the DNA. The sample profile shows 37,000 or so clones; roughly 80% of them were found once. Clones ranked in the top ten supply 1.6% of the sample.

Per the publication, the treatment or condition label means: suppressive antiretroviral therapy. Lysates of CMV-infected fibroblasts were used at 10 ug/mL for cell stimulation. Memory CD4+ T cells that did not respond, being CD40L-negative, CD69-negative and CD45RO-high, were sorted as memory populations depleted of antigen-responding cells. HIV-1-infected adults in whom suppressive ART had been started during chronic infection were enrolled as participants. Participants had undetectable plasma HIV-1 RNA below 50 copies/mL for at least 4 years. To be included, participants needed a CD4+ T cell count above 400 cells/uL and a positive CMV serology. Before stimulation, PBMCs were isolated using density centrifugation and then depleted of CD8+ T cells. For 15 to 20 hours, CD8-depleted PBMCs were stimulated with anti-CD28/CD49d costimulation, a CD40-blocking antibody, and enfuvirtide, which was added to prevent new infections. Cell sorting was performed on a Beckman Coulter MoFlo Legacy or XDP sorter, and dead cells were excluded with propidium iodide. The QIAamp DNA Mini Kit was used for genomic DNA extraction from samples above one million cells, and the Quick-DNA Microprep Kit was used otherwise.

Concerning this clone: No cognate antigen has been identified for it. No base-level quality is on record; no much larger clone is a single base apart.

Here the sequenced sample was CD4+ T cells sorted from PBMCs after approximately 19-hour stimulation, taken from a patient who received antiretroviral therapy. This sample's cell subset or site label indicates: CD40L-CD69- CD45RO-high memory CD4 T cells not responding to CMV lysate. The chain employs TRBV6-2 or TRBV6-3 and TRBJ2-4; the D call could be TRBD1 or TRBD2, with each sharing 5 bases. The clonotype was recovered from an adult man with HIV who was CMV-seropositive. The CDR3: CASSPRDGIQYF. The sequence in DNA is TGTGCCAGCAGTCCCCGGGACGGCATTCAGTACTTC.